The rows below give T cell receptor beta chains drawn from one sample of a study of cytomegalovirus exposure and HLA in healthy donors. The method was immunoSEQ multiplex PCR; TCRdb's version includes in-frame clones alone and lacks a portion of them. Here the sample spans some 120,000 clones, 9.5% being singletons. Sequences were obtained from PBMCs. These receptors all stem from a man aged 25 to 45 in good health and CMV-seronegative. Both conserved end residues are part of each CDR3. D genes are given only for firm matches. A clone size is listed for some rows: how often the clone was seen (once, few, many), or a class if it is expanded.

>NA|TRBJ2-7|TRBV6-6|NA
CASSYSSPGVYEQYF
TGTGCCAGCAGTTACTCGTCTCCAGGGGTCTACGAGCAGTACTTC
>TRBD2|TRBJ2-3|TRBV5-1|few
CASSLATSGRVGADTQYF
TGCGCCAGCAGCTTGGCGACTAGCGGGAGAGTGGGTGCAGATACGCAGTATTTT
>TRBD1|TRBJ1-1|TRBV7-9|NA
CASSLGTGGEAFF
TGTGCCAGCAGCTTAGGTACAGGGGGTGAAGCTTTCTTT
>TRBD2|TRBJ2-3|TRBV10-1|NA
CASGSGGAGADTQYF
TGCGCCAGCGGTAGCGGGGGGGCCGGAGCGGATACGCAGTATTTT
>NA|TRBJ2-7|TRBV11-2|few
CASSLDSYEQYF
TGTGCCAGCAGCTTAGACAGCTACGAGCAGTACTTC
>TRBD1|TRBJ2-7|TRBV19|few
CASSMAGGFDEQYF
TGTGCCAGTAGTATGGCAGGGGGCTTCGACGAGCAGTACTTC
>NA|TRBJ2-7|TRBV19|few
CASSDRTYEQYF
TGTGCCAGTTCAGACAGAACCTACGAGCAGTACTTC
>TRBD1|TRBJ2-7|TRBV4-1|few
CASSQETGAYEQYF
TGCGCCAGCAGCCAAGAAACAGGGGCCTACGAGCAGTACTTC
>TRBD2|TRBJ2-3|TRBV6-5|few
CASRVLAGGSDTQYF
TGTGCCAGCAGGGTGTTAGCGGGAGGGAGTGATACGCAGTATTTT
>TRBD2|TRBJ2-7|TRBV6-5|few
CASSYSSGGNSYEQYF
TGTGCCAGCAGTTACTCTTCGGGAGGCAACTCCTACGAGCAGTACTTT
>NA|TRBJ2-7|TRBV10-1|NA
CASSPFYEQYF
TGCGCCAGCAGTCCCTTCTACGAGCAGTACTTC
>TRBD2|TRBJ2-2|TRBV9|NA
CASSARSAGTGELFF
TGTGCCAGCAGCGCCCGGTCAGCGGGGACCGGGGAGCTGTTTTTT
>NA|TRBJ2-1|TRBV13|few
CASSFRDKQFF
TGTGCCAGCAGCTTCCGGGACAAGCAGTTCTTC
>TRBD2|TRBJ2-2|TRBV30|few
CAWSVIAGGLHTGELFF
TGTGCCTGGAGTGTAATAGCGGGGGGACTTCACACCGGGGAGCTGTTTTTT
>NA|TRBJ1-5|TRBV30|NA
CAWSLGGLGQPQHF
TGTGCCTGGAGCCTAGGAGGGCTGGGACAGCCCCAGCATTTT
>TRBD1|TRBJ2-7|TRBV9|few
CASSVGSDRGYEQYF
TGTGCCAGCAGCGTGGGTAGTGACAGGGGCTACGAGCAGTACTTC
>TRBD1|TRBJ1-1|TRBV19|NA
CASSIFTGVTEAFF
TGTGCCAGTAGTATTTTCACAGGGGTGACTGAAGCTTTCTTT
>TRBD1|TRBJ1-3|TRBV28|NA
CASSLWGRQGPSGNTIYF
TGTGCCAGCAGTTTATGGGGGAGACAGGGACCCTCTGGAAACACCATATATTTT
>NA|TRBJ1-2|TRBV18|NA
CASSPRPGHPYGYTF
TGTGCCAGCTCACCACGACCGGGACACCCCTATGGCTACACCTTC
>TRBD1|TRBJ1-2|TRBV6-5|few
CASSYYTGTGGYGYTF
TGTGCCAGCAGTTACTACACCGGGACAGGGGGCTATGGCTACACCTTC
>TRBD1|TRBJ1-3|TRBV5-6|NA
CASSLIQGQGLWKGNTIYF
TGTGCCAGCAGTTTGATCCAGGGACAGGGGCTTTGGAAGGGAAACACCATATATTTT
>TRBD2|TRBJ2-7|TRBV30|few
CAWSRLAGGRGLYEQYF
TGTGCCTGGAGCCGACTAGCGGGGGGCCGCGGTCTGTACGAGCAGTACTTC
>NA|TRBJ1-5|TRBV9|few
CASSVGETRDQPQHF
TGTGCCAGCAGCGTAGGGGAGACAAGAGATCAGCCCCAGCATTTT
>TRBD2|TRBJ2-7|TRBV5-4|NA
CASSLAGGREQYF
TGTGCCAGCAGCTTAGCGGGAGGTAGGGAGCAGTACTTC
>NA|TRBJ2-7|TRBV18|NA
CASSPVTANYEQYF
TGTGCCAGCTCACCGGTGACAGCTAACTACGAGCAGTACTTC
>NA|TRBJ2-1|TRBV4-2|NA
CASSQVSIGRVGNEQFF
TGTGCCAGCAGCCAAGTAAGCATAGGGCGGGTCGGGAATGAGCAGTTCTTC
>NA|TRBJ2-1|TRBV7-3|NA
CASSFPLGEQFF
TGTGCCAGCAGCTTCCCCCTCGGTGAGCAGTTCTTC
>NA|TRBJ2-3|TRBV5-1|NA
CASRKEQTDTQYF
TGCGCCAGCAGAAAAGAACAAACAGATACGCAGTATTTT
>NA|TRBJ1-5|TRBV6-1|NA
CASSGGSVSNQPQHF
TGTGCCAGCAGTGGGGGCTCCGTTAGCAATCAGCCCCAGCATTTT
>TRBD2|TRBJ2-2|TRBV27|NA
CASSFSGPNTGELFF
TGTGCCAGCAGTTTTAGCGGGCCGAACACCGGGGAGCTGTTTTTT
>NA|TRBJ2-2|TRBV9|NA
CASSVVSGVNTGELFF
TGTGCCAGCAGCGTAGTATCGGGAGTTAACACCGGGGAGCTGTTTTTT
>NA|TRBJ1-4|TRBV5-8|NA
CASSLGGHKLFF
TGTGCCAGCAGCTTGGGGGGGCACAAACTGTTTTTT
>NA|TRBJ1-5|TRBV5-5|few
CASSFGGSNQPQHF
TGTGCCAGCAGCTTCGGGGGAAGCAATCAGCCCCAGCATTTT
>TRBD1|TRBJ1-6|TRBV6-5|NA
CASSYTDRGTPLHF
TGTGCCAGCAGTTACACAGACAGGGGGACACCCCTCCACTTT
>TRBD2|TRBJ2-1|TRBV19|few
CASSFSGSLNNEQFF
TGTGCCAGTAGCTTCAGCGGGAGTCTGAACAATGAGCAGTTCTTC
>TRBD1|TRBJ2-7|TRBV11-2|NA
CASSARGTGIYEQYF
TGTGCCAGCAGCGCCAGGGGGACAGGGATATACGAGCAGTACTTC
>TRBD1|TRBJ2-1|TRBV10-3|NA
CAISESRQGPDNEQFF
TGTGCCATCAGTGAGTCACGACAGGGGCCCGACAATGAGCAGTTCTTC
>NA|TRBJ1-1|TRBV13|NA
CASRRDTEAFF
TGTGCCAGCAGGAGGGACACTGAAGCTTTCTTT
>NA|TRBJ2-7|TRBV30|NA
CAWSVPGAIYEQYF
TGTGCCTGGAGTGTCCCAGGGGCGATCTACGAGCAGTACTTC
>NA|TRBJ2-7|TRBV7-2|few
CASSLVSGTPRSYEQYF
TGTGCCAGCAGCTTAGTAAGCGGCACACCCAGGTCCTACGAGCAGTACTTC
>TRBD2|TRBJ2-1|TRBV4-2|NA
CASSQEGLAGVRSYNEQFF
TGTGCCAGCAGCCAAGAGGGACTAGCGGGAGTTCGTTCCTACAATGAGCAGTTCTTC
>TRBD1|TRBJ1-2|TRBV18|NA
CASSPKTGKDLGYTF
TGTGCCAGCTCTCCTAAGACAGGGAAGGACCTTGGCTACACCTTC
>TRBD1|TRBJ1-5|TRBV12-5|few
CASGFRQGSNQPQHF
TGTGCTAGTGGTTTCCGACAGGGAAGCAATCAGCCCCAGCATTTT
>NA|TRBJ2-7|TRBV23-1|few
CASSVEVTSSYEQYF
TGCGCCAGCAGTGTCGAGGTTACAAGTTCCTACGAGCAGTACTTC
>NA|TRBJ1-3|TRBV5-1|NA
CASSLEDSGNTIYF
TGCGCCAGCAGCTTGGAGGACAGTGGAAACACCATATATTTT
>NA|TRBJ1-1|TRBV30|few
CAWSQGTFYTEAFF
TGTGCCTGGAGTCAAGGGACATTCTACACTGAAGCTTTCTTT
>NA|TRBJ2-2|TRBV6-5|few
CASSYGQGGTGELFF
TGTGCCAGCAGTTACGGCCAGGGCGGCACCGGGGAGCTGTTTTTT
>NA|TRBJ1-1|TRBV14|few
CASSQVYGETEAFF
TGTGCCAGCAGCCAAGTTTACGGGGAGACTGAAGCTTTCTTT
>NA|TRBJ2-7|TRBV11-2|few
CASSLVDSSYEQYF
TGTGCCAGCAGCTTAGTTGACAGCTCCTACGAGCAGTACTTC